This TCR beta chain was captured by sequencing in a study of early T cells in non-severe SARS-CoV-2 infection. Looking at the study overall: Sequencing was performed on bulk RNA from unsorted whole blood, leaving chains unpaired. General observations from the study: Matching results from VDJdb favored anti-spike CD8 responses, leaving private and CD4 specificities undetected.

Researchers attached unique molecular identifiers to individual cDNA molecules. TCRdb re-called the 5' RACE reads through MiXCR, storing one row per CDR3 protein. The sample carries 60,000 to 75,000 distinct CDR3 sequences, approximately 10% recorded once. Notes on this clonotype: Its antigen is not known.

After removal of 1 base from V and 6 bases from J, the junction contained 9 bases not matched to a gene. The germline gives CDR1 SGHNT, CDR2 YYREEE (reference sequence). The CDR3 has 15 residues. The TCR originated in an adult who was a healthcare worker with PCR-confirmed SARS-CoV-2 infection or an uninfected control (not recorded which). This chain joins TRBV5-4 and TRBJ2-5; 7 bases map to TRBD2. The source was whole blood, collected at baseline. The chain's CDR3 is CASSLRSPGGKTQYF. The CDR3 DNA is TGTGCCAGCAGCTTGCGGTCCCCGGGAGGAAAGACCCAGTACTTC.